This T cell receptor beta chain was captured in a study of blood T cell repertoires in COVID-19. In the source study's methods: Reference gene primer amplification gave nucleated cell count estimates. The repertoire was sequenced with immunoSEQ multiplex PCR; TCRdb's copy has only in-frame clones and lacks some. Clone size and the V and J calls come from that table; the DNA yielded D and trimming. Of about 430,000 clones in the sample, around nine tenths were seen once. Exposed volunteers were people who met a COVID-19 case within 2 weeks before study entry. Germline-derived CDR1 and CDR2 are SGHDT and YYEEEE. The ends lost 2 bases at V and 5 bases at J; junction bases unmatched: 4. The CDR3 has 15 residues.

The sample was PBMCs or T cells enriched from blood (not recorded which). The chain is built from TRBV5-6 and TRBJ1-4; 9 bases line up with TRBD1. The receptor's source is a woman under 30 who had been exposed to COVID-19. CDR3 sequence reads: CASSFRQGVNEKLFF. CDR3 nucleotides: TGTGCCAGCAGCTTCCGACAGGGGGTAAATGAAAAACTGTTTTTT.